This T cell receptor beta chain derives from a study of shared clonotypes between healthy human individuals. Positive CCR7 selection of CD45RO-negative cells yielded the naive CD8 cells, and terminally differentiated effector memory CD45RA+ cells were excluded. Profiled with immunoSEQ multiplex PCR; TCRdb holds only in-frame clones, not every one. The top ten hold about 1.1% of the sample, which has some 2.1 million clones, less than 95% seen once. This CDR3 is built from 15 residues. The germline V gene encodes CDR1 MNHEY and CDR2 SVGAGI. With 2 bases removed from V and 0 bases from J, the gap between germline ends came to 9 bases.

The sample was naive CD8+ T cells sorted from blood. The chain joins TRBV6-5 to TRBJ2-3, with unresolved D. This receptor was taken from a man between 18 and 29 years old in good health. DNA of the CDR3: TGTGCCAGCAGTTACGACCCGGAAAGCACAGATACGCAGTATTTT. It translates to CASSYDPESTDTQYF.